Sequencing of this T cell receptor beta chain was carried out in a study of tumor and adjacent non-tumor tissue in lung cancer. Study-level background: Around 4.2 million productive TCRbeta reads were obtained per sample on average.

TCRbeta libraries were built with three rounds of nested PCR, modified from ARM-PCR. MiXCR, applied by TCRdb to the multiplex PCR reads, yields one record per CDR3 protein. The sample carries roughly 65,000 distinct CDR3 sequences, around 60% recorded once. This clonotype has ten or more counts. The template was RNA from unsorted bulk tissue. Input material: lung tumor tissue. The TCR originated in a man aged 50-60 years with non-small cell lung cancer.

CDR3 protein: CASSESIKQYF. CDR3 in DNA: TGCGCCAGCAGTGAGTCGATCAAGCAGTATTTT. The chain carries TRBV10-1 and TRBJ2-3, with no clear D. Germline V CDR1 and CDR2: WNHNN, SYGVQD (reference sequence). The CDR3 length is 11 residues. Trimming removed 0 bases from V and 11 bases from J, with 6 bases in between.